Many counts were recorded for the clone carrying this T cell receptor (beta chain). Its target is not known. This record belongs to a study of T cells in Graves' hyperthyroidism and ophthalmopathy. Study observations and caveats: A model of 13 V-J features distinguished ophthalmopathy from stable hyperthyroidism.

RNA transcripts served as the template for amplifying TCR beta CDR3 regions. The HTBI set primed first-round TCR CDR3 RT-PCR. TCRdb fed the multiplex PCR reads into MiXCR, producing one record per CDR3 protein. The table records around 240,000 distinct CDR3 sequences, just over 14% of them present only once. CDR1 MNHNS and CDR2 SASEGT come from the germline V gene. V was shortened by 1 base and J by 8 bases, with 14 bases between the two germline ends. The CDR3 has 15 amino acids. The sequence derives from a woman between 35 and 50 years old with Graves' hyperthyroidism that later progressed to Graves' ophthalmopathy. Material for sequencing was blood. V usage is TRBV6-1 and J usage is TRBJ1-4, with a possible D match to TRBD1 (6 bases). CDR3 in DNA: TGTGCCAGCAGTGAAGGGGACATAGCACAGGAAAAACTGTTTTTT. It codes for CASSEGDIAQEKLFF.